Below, 25 T cell receptor beta chains from the same sample are listed, as sequenced in a study of cytomegalovirus exposure and HLA in healthy donors. PCR was performed using 60 Vbeta and 13 Jbeta primers. Data came from immunoSEQ multiplex PCR; TCRdb stores just in-frame clones and leaves some out. This sample has around 280,000 clones, with roughly 90% found just once. Sequenced input: PBMCs. The receptors shown here come from a woman between 18 and 30 years old in good health and CMV-seronegative.

This clone was seen more than once but under ten times. The genes are TRBV5-1 and TRBJ2-3; 8 bases are a match to TRBD2. The CDR3 sequence is 16 residues long. V lost 0 bases, J lost 3 bases, and 6 bases stayed unmatched. Germline CDR1 SGHRS, CDR2 YFSETQ. The DNA for the CDR3 is TGCGCCAGCAGCTTGGAGGGACTAGTGGGAACAGATACGCAGTATTTT. This translates into CASSLEGLVGTDTQYF.

This clone occurred a few times. This chain connects TRBV10-3 to TRBJ1-4; 8 bases agree with TRBD1. The CDR3 covers 14 residues. V trimming: 4 bases; J trimming: 4 bases; junction bases outside the gene matches: 2. CDR1 is ENHRY and CDR2 is SYGVKD in the germline V gene. The CDR3 nucleotides read TGTGCCATCAGTGGGACAGGGTTTAATGAAAAACTGTTTTTT. Its protein product is CAISGTGFNEKLFF.

The chain uses TRBV9 and TRBJ2-2, with a tentative D call TRBD2 (6 bases). CDR3 length: 16 residues. V was shortened by 4 bases and J by 7 bases, with 20 bases between the two germline ends. CDR1 and CDR2 (germline): SGDLS, YYNGEE. CDR3 sequence reads: CASSQDPAGLIGELFF. Written as DNA, the CDR3 is TGTGCCAGCAGCCAGGATCCGGCGGGGCTGATCGGGGAGCTGTTTTTT. The full variable domain, in which reference TRBV9 and TRBJ2-2 provide the parts outside the CDR3, is DSGVTQTPKHLITATGQRVTLRCSPRSGDLSVYWYQQSLDQGLQFLIQYYNGEERAKGNILERFSAQQFPDLHSELNLSSLELGDSALYFCASSQDPAGLIGELFFGEGSRLTVL.

On this clone itself: At the DNA level, this CDR3 is encoded by other sequences in the same sample as well. V gene TRBV25-1 combines with J gene TRBJ1-1, with D perhaps matching TRBD1 (5 bases). The CDR3 contains 12 residues. V was trimmed by 3 bases and J by 8 bases, leaving 10 bases between them. CDR1 and CDR2 (germline): MGHDK, SYGVNS. The CDR3 here is CASSEQGWEAFF. The DNA for the CDR3 is TGTGCCAGCAGTGAGCAGGGATGGGAAGCTTTCTTT.

The rearrangement uses TRBV19 and TRBJ1-1, with 7 bases identical to TRBD1. The CDR3 extends over 14 amino acids. Germline CDR1 LNHDA, CDR2 SQIVND (reference sequence). The ends lost 5 bases at V and 3 bases at J; junction bases unmatched: 6. CDR3 loop: CASSLTGAYTEAFF. The CDR3 nucleotides read TGTGCCAGTAGTCTCACAGGGGCTTACACTGAAGCTTTCTTT.

The CDR3 nucleotides are TGTGCCACCAGCGGGTCAGGGGGCATCGCCGGGGAGCTGTTTTTT. This codes for CATSGSGGIAGELFF. The chain recombines TRBV15 with TRBJ2-2, with 8 bases identical to TRBD1. The CDR3 spans 15 residues. The germline V gene has CDR1 LNHNV and CDR2 YYDKDF (reference sequence). J lost 6 bases, V lost 5 bases, and 8 bases had no gene match.

The CDR3 protein is CASSTTGNFEKLFF. As DNA, the CDR3 is TGTGCCAGTAGTACTACAGGGAATTTTGAAAAACTGTTTTTT. The chain carries TRBV19 and TRBJ1-4; perhaps TRBD1 as D (6 bases). This CDR3 spans 14 amino acids. Trimming took 4 bases from V and 7 from J, leaving 13 bases between them. Germline V lookup: CDR1 LNHDA, CDR2 SQIVND (reference sequence).

The chain is built from TRBV6-5 and TRBJ2-1; 8 bases map to TRBD1. The CDR3 spans 15 residues. Germline CDR1 MNHEY, CDR2 SVGAGI. V lost 5 bases and J lost 0; bases outside the gene matches: 3. The CDR3 here is CASSPGTGSYNEQFF. The CDR3 region has the DNA TGTGCCAGCAGTCCCGGGACAGGCTCCTACAATGAGCAGTTCTTC.

The gene calls are TRBV7-2 and TRBJ1-2; D unclear. The length of the CDR3 is 15 residues. Germline-derived CDR1 and CDR2 are SGHTA and FQGNSA. The germline V and J ends were trimmed by 0 bases and 1 base, with 9 bases remaining between them. This CDR3 reads CASSLAVISNYGYTF. The CDR3 nucleotides read TGTGCCAGCAGCTTAGCCGTCATCAGTAACTATGGCTACACCTTC.

The gene calls are TRBV6-5 and TRBJ1-4; maybe TRBD1 (6 bases). Trimming left V 2 bases short and J 8 bases short, with 15 bases between. Germline CDR1 reads MNHEY; CDR2 reads SVGAGI. This CDR3 has 15 residues. In DNA form, the CDR3 reads TGTGCCAGCAGTTACGGTACAGGGTTGTCGGAAAAACTGTTTTTT. Amino acid sequence: CASSYGTGLSEKLFF.

The V gene is TRBV9, the J gene TRBJ1-2; D perhaps matches TRBD1 (6 bases). Germline values: CDR1 SGDLS, CDR2 YYNGEE. The CDR3 extends over 15 amino acids. V lost 1 base and J lost 5, with 15 bases in between. The CDR3 nucleotides are TGTGCCAGCAGCGTAAACTCAGGGGTAGGGTATGGCTACACCTTC. This codes for CASSVNSGVGYGYTF. The variable domain in full, with the rest retrieved from reference TRBV9 and TRBJ1-2, is DSGVTQTPKHLITATGQRVTLRCSPRSGDLSVYWYQQSLDQGLQFLIQYYNGEERAKGNILERFSAQQFPDLHSELNLSSLELGDSALYFCASSVNSGVGYGYTFGSGTRLTVV.

The genes are TRBV5-1 and TRBJ2-3, with 8 bases fitting TRBD2. With V trimmed by 4 bases and J by 1 base, 11 bases remained unmatched. Germline V gene data show CDR1 as SGHRS and CDR2 as YFSETQ. This CDR3 contains 17 residues. The chain's CDR3 is CASSEYPGGVGTDTQYF. The CDR3, as DNA: TGCGCCAGCAGCGAATACCCCGGGGGGGTGGGCACAGATACGCAGTATTTT.

The V and J genes are TRBV18 and TRBJ2-7, with D possibly matching TRBD1 (5 bases). Germline-derived CDR1 and CDR2 are KGHSH and LQKENI. CDR3 length: 13 amino acids. The V end lost 3 bases, the J end lost 1 base, and 7 bases lay between the germline ends. The CDR3 loop is CASSPGQSYEQYF. The CDR3 DNA reads TGTGCCAGCTCACCTGGACAATCCTACGAGCAGTACTTC.

The chain has TRBV2 and TRBJ2-7; D perhaps matches TRBD1 (6 bases). V dropped 10 bases and J dropped 1 base, with 11 bases sitting between them. The germline V gene encodes CDR1 SNHLY and CDR2 FYNNEI. The CDR3 totals 12 residues. The CDR3 loop is CATVDSSYEQYF. CDR3 in DNA: TGTGCCACCGTGGACAGTTCCTACGAGCAGTACTTC.

In DNA, the CDR3 is TGCGCCAGCAGCCGCCCGGGAGGGAACTATGGCTACACCTTC. Protein product: CASSRPGGNYGYTF. The V and J genes are TRBV4-1 and TRBJ1-2; D is unresolved. The V end lost 4 bases, the J end lost 2 bases, and 11 bases lay between the germline ends. CDR1 and CDR2 (germline): MGHRA, YSYEKL. The CDR3 runs to 14 residues.

The V gene is TRBV9, the J gene TRBJ1-2; perhaps TRBD1 as D (6 bases). The V end lost 0 bases, the J end lost 4 bases, and 10 bases lay between the germline ends. This CDR3 contains 14 residues. Germline V gene data show CDR1 as SGDLS and CDR2 as YYNGEE. The CDR3 bases are TGTGCCAGCAGCGTAGTGGGGGGGGCCTATGGCTACACCTTC. Translation gives CASSVVGGAYGYTF.

The chain couples TRBV7-2 to TRBJ2-5; D may be TRBD2 (6 bases). V lost 7 bases to trimming and J lost 2 bases, with 17 bases between them. There are 15 residues in the CDR3. Looked up from germline, CDR1 is SGHTA and CDR2 is FQGNSA. The CDR3 DNA reads as TGTGCCAGCATCCCCTTTGGCGGGGATCAAGAGACCCAGTACTTC. The encoded protein is CASIPFGGDQETQYF.

The rearrangement joins TRBV11-1 to TRBJ2-7; 7 nucleotides align to TRBD2. The V and J ends lost 4 bases and 5 bases, in that order; junction bases with no gene match: 5. Germline lookup yields CDR1 SGHAT and CDR2 FQDESV (reference sequence). The CDR3 has 13 residues. The CDR3 is CASSWTGTNEQYF. CDR3 nucleotides: TGTGCCAGCAGCTGGACCGGGACTAACGAGCAGTACTTC.

The V gene is TRBV5-6, the J gene TRBJ2-7; 7 nucleotides align to TRBD1. Germline V gene lookup returns CDR1 SGHDT and CDR2 YYEEEE. The CDR3 totals 15 residues. The V gene end was trimmed by 4 bases and the J gene end by 3 bases; junction bases not matched to a gene: 10. The CDR3 region has the DNA TGTGCCAGCAGCCCAACTGACAGGGTCGACTACGAGCAGTACTTC. Amino acid sequence: CASSPTDRVDYEQYF.

This chain joins TRBV7-3 and TRBJ2-2; TRBD2 matches 10 bases. CDR1 and CDR2 (germline): SGHTA, FQGTGA. Trimming at V came to 6 bases and at J to 4 bases, leaving 2 bases not matched to a gene. The CDR3 contains 14 residues. As DNA, the CDR3 is TGTGCCAGCAGTCTAGCGGGGGTCACCGGGGAGCTGTTTTTT. This codes for CASSLAGVTGELFF.

This chain joins TRBV29-1 and TRBJ1-2; tentatively, D is TRBD1 (6 bases). Germline assignment: CDR1 SQVTM and CDR2 ANQGSEA. V was clipped by 4 bases and J by 8 bases, with 23 bases between them. The CDR3 covers 15 residues. CDR3 coding DNA: TGCAGCGTTGGACCTGTGGCCCCGACAGGCCTAGGCTACACCTTC. It codes for CSVGPVAPTGLGYTF.

The J gene is TRBJ1-1, the V gene TRBV21-1. TRBV21-1 is assigned pseudogene status. The CDR3 loop spans 15 amino acids. Here the CDR3 reads CANPGGHRVGTEAFF. CDR3 DNA sequence: TGTGCCAATCCCGGGGGGCATAGAGTAGGCACTGAAGCTTTCTTT.

V is TRBV2 and J is TRBJ2-2; D is perhaps TRBD1 (5 bases). The CDR3 is 15 amino acids. V lost 3 bases to trimming and J lost 3 bases, with 11 bases between them. Germline CDR1 reads SNHLY; CDR2 reads FYNNEI. The CDR3, as DNA: TGTGCCAGCAGTGAGCAGGGAAAGGACACCGGGGAGCTGTTTTTT. This sequence encodes CASSEQGKDTGELFF.

The CDR3 DNA is TGTGCCTGGAGGTGGAAAGGGAGGAACACTGAAGCTTTCTTT. It translates to CAWRWKGRNTEAFF. The chain has TRBV30 and TRBJ1-1; D gene ambiguous. This CDR3 has 14 residues. The V gene lost 3 bases and the J gene lost 1 base, with 12 bases spanning the gap. CDR1 is GTSNPN and CDR2 is SVGIG in the germline V gene (reference sequence).

The J gene is TRBJ2-7, the V gene TRBV19; D is unclear. Between the trimmed V and J ends, which lost 5 bases and 3 bases, there was a span of 20 bases. The germline V gene has CDR1 LNHDA and CDR2 SQIVND (reference sequence). CDR3 size: 16 residues. The CDR3 bases are TGTGCCAGTAGTGGAATAACGGGTCACGGGTTCTACGAGCAGTACTTC. This gives the protein CASSGITGHGFYEQYF. The full variable domain, in which reference TRBV19 and TRBJ2-7 provide the parts outside the CDR3, is DGGITQSPKYLFRKEGQNVTLSCEQNLNHDAMYWYRQDPGQGLRLIYYSQIVNDFQKGDIAEGYSVSREKKESFPLTVTSAQKNPTAFYLCASSGITGHGFYEQYFGPGTRLTVT.